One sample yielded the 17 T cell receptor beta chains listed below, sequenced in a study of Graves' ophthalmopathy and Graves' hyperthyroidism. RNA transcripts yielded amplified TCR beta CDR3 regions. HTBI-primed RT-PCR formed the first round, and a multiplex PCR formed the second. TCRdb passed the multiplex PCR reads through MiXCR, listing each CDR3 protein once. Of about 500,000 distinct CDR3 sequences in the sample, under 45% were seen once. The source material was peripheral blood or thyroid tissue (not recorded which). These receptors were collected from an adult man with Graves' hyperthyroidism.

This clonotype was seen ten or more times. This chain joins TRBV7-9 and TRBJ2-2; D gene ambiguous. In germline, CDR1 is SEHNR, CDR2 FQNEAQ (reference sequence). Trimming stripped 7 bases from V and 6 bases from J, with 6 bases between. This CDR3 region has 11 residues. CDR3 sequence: CASTSSGELFF. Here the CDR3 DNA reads TGTGCCAGCACCTCTTCCGGGGAGCTGTTTTTT.

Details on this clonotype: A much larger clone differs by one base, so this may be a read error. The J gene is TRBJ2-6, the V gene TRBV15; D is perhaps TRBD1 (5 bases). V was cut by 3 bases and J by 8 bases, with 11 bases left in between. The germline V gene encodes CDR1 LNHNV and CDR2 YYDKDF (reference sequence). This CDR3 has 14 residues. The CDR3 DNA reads TGTGCCACCAGCAGCAGGGCTTCAACCAACGTCCTGACTTTC. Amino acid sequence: CATSSRASTNVLTF.

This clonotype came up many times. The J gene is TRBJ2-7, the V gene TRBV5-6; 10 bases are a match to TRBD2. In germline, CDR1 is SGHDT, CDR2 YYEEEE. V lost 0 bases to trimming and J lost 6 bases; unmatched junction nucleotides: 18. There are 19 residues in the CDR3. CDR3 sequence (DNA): TGTGCCAGCAGCTTGGGCGTAGGATCCGGGACTAGCGCCCATAGCGAGCAGTACTTC. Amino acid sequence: CASSLGVGSGTSAHSEQYF.

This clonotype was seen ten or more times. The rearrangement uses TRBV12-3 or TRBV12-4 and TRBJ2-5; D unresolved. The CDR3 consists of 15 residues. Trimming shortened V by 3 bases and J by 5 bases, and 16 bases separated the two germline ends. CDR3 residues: CASSFQGLNGETQYF. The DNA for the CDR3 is TGTGCCAGCAGTTTCCAAGGGTTAAATGGGGAGACCCAGTACTTC.

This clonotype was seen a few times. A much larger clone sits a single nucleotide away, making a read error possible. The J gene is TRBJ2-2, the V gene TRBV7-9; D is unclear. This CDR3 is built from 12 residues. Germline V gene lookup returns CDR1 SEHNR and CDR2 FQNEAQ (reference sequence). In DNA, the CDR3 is TGTGCCGGCAGCTTATGGATCGGGGAGCTGTTTTTT. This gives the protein CAGSLWIGELFF.

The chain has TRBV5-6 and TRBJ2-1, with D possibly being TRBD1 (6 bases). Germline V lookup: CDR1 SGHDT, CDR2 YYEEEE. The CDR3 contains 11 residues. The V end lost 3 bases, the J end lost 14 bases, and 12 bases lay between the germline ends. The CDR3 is CASSSQDSKFF. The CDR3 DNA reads TGTGCCAGCAGCTCCCAGGACAGTAAGTTCTTC.

CDR3 nucleotide sequence: TGTGCCAGCAGCGGGGGACAGACCTATGGCTACACCTTC. As protein: CASSGGQTYGYTF. This rearrangement joins TRBV5-4 to TRBJ1-2, with 7 bases identical to TRBD1. The CDR3 extends over 13 amino acids. Germline CDR1 reads SGHNT; CDR2 reads YYREEE (reference sequence). The junction had 4 bases not matched to a gene; V was cut back by 4 bases and J by 4 bases.

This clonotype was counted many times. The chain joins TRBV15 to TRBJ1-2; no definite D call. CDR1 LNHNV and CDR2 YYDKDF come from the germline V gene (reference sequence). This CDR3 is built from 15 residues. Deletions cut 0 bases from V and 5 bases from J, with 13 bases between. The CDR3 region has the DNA TGTGCCACCAGCAGAGAGCCCTTCAACGGGTATGGCTACACCTTC. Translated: CATSREPFNGYGYTF.

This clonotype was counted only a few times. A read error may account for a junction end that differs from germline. CDR3 region: CASSIDRAGGGEQYF. CDR3 bases: TGCGCCAGCAGCATAGACAGGGCGGGAGGCGGGGAGCAGTACTTC. This rearrangement joins TRBV5-8 to TRBJ2-7, with D tentatively TRBD2 (8 bases). The CDR3 runs 15 residues. Germline V CDR1 and CDR2: SGHTS, YDEGEE.

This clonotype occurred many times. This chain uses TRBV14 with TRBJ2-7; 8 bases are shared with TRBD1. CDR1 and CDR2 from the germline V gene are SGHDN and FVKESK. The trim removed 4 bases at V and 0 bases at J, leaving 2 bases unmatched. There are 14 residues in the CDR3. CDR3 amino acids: CASSPQGASYEQYF. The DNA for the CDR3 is TGTGCCAGCAGCCCTCAGGGGGCCTCCTACGAGCAGTACTTC.

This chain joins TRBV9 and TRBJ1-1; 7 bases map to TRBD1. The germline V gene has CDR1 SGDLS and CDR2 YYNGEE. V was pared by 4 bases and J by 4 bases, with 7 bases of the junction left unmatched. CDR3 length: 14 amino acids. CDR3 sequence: CASSPETGATEAFF. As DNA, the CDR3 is TGTGCCAGCAGCCCGGAAACAGGGGCCACTGAAGCTTTCTTT.

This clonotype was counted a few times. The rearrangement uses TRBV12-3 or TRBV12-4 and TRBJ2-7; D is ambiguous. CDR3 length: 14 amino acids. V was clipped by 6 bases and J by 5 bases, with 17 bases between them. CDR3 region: CASSPSTGNHEQYF. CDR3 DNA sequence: TGTGCCAGCAGCCCGAGTACGGGCAACCACGAGCAGTACTTC.

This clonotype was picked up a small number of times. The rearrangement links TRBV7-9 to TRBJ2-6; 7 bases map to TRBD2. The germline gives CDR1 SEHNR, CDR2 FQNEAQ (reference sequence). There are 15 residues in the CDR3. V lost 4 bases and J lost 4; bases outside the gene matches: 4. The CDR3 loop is CASSWGGPGANVLTF. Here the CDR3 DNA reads TGTGCCAGCAGCTGGGGAGGGCCCGGGGCCAACGTCCTGACTTTC.

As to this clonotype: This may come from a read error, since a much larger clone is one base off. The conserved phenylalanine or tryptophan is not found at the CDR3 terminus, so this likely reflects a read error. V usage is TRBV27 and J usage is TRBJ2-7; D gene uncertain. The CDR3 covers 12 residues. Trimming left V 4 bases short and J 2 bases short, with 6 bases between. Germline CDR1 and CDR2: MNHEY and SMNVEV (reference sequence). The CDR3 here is CASSSRPYEQYY. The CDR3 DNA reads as TGTGCCAGCAGTTCTCGACCCTACGAGCAGTACTAC.

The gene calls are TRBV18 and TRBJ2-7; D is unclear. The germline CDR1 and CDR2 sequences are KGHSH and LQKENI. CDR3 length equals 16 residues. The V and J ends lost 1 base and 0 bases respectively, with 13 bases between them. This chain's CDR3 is CASSPRFTDHSYEQYF. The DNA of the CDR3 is TGTGCCAGCTCACCACGGTTCACCGACCACTCCTACGAGCAGTACTTC.

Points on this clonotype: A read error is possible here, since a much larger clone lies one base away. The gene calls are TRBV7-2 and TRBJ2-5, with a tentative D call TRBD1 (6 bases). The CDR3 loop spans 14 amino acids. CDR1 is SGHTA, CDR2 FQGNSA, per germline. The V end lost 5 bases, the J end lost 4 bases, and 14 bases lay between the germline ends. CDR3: CTSSPGQYGETQYF. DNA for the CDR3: TGTACCAGCAGCCCGGGACAATACGGAGAGACCCAGTACTTC.

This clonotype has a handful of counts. Here the CDR3 reads CASGASGTDTQYF. DNA of the CDR3: TGCGCCAGCGGAGCTAGCGGGACAGATACGCAGTATTTT. This rearrangement joins TRBV10-2 to TRBJ2-3, with 8 positions matching TRBD2. This CDR3 spans 13 amino acids. V dropped 8 bases and J dropped 3; count of bases not matched to a gene: 4. Germline V gene sequence: CDR1 WSHSY, CDR2 SAAADI.